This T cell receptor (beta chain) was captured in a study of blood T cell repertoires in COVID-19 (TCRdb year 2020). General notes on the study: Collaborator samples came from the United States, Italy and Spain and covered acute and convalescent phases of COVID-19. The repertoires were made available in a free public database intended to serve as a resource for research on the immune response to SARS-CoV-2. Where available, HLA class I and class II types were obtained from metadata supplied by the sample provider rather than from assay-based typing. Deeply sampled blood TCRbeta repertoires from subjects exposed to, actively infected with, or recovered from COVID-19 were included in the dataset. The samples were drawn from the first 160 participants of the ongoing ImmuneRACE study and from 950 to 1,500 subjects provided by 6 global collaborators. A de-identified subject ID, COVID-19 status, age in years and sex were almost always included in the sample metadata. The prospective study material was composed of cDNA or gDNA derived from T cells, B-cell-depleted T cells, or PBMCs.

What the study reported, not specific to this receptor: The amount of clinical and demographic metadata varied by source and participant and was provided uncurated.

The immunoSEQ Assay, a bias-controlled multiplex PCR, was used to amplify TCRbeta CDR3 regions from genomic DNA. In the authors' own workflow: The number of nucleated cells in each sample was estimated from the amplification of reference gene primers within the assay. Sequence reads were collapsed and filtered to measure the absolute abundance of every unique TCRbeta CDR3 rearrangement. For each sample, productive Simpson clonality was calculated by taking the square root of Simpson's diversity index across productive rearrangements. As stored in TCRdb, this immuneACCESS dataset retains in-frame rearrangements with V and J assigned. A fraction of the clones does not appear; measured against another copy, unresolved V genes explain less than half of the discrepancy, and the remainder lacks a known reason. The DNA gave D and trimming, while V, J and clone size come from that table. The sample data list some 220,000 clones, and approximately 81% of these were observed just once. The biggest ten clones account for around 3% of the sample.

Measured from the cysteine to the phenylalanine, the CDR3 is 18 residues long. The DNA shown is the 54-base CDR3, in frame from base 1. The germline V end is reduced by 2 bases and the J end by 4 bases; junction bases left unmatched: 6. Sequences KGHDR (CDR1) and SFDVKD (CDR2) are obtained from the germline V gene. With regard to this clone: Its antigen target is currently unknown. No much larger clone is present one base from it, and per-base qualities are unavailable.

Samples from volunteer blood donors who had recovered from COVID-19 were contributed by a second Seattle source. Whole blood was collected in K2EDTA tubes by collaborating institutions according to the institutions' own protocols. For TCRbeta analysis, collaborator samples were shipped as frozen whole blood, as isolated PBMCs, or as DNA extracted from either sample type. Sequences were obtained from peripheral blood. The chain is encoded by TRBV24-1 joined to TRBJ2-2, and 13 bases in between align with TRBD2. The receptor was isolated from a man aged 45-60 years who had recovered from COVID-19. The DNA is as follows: TGTGCCACCAGTGATTGGGGACTAGCGGGGAGCCCCACCGGGGAGCTGTTTTTT. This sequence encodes CATSDWGLAGSPTGELFF.